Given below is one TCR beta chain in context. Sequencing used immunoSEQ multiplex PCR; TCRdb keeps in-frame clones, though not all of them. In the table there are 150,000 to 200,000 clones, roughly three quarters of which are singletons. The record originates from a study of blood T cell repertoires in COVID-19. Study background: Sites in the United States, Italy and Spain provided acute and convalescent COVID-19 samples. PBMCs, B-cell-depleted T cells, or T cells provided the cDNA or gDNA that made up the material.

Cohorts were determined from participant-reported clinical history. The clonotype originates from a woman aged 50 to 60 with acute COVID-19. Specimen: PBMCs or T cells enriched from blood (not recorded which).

CDR3 nucleotide sequence: TGTGCCAGTAGTCACATAGCGGGGGGGCGGAATGAGCAGTTCTTC. Translated: CASSHIAGGRNEQFF. This chain connects TRBV19 to TRBJ2-1, with 11 bases identical to TRBD2. This CDR3 contains 15 residues. After removal of 5 bases from V and 7 bases from J, the junction contained 7 bases not matched to a gene. From germline, CDR1 is LNHDA and CDR2 SQIVND (reference sequence).